This is a list of T cell receptor beta chains from one sample in a study of graft-versus-host responses after intestinal transplantation. The method was immunoSEQ multiplex PCR; TCRdb's version includes in-frame clones alone and lacks a portion of them. The sample consists of tens of thousands of clones, 80% to 95% of them appearing once. No antigens are known for them. The sample consisted of unstimulated CD4+ T cells sorted from spleen or lymph node cells, taken before intestinal transplant. The receptors stem from a human donor who received an intestinal transplant. CDR3s include the opening cysteine and the closing phenylalanine or tryptophan. The D gene is left open where the match is weak. Size is omitted from some rows. Given values are once, few, many or a class for expanded clones.

V	D	J	size	DNA	CDR3
TRBV27	-	TRBJ1-5	-	TGTGCCAGCAGTTTTTCGGGTTCTGTTCAGCCCCAGCATTTT	CASSFSGSVQPQHF
TRBV7-8	-	TRBJ1-5	-	TGTGCCAGCAGCTTAGCGGCAGGGTCTTTGCGCAGCAATCAGCCCCAGCATTTT	CASSLAAGSLRSNQPQHF
TRBV6-6	TRBD1	TRBJ1-5	-	TGTGCCAGCAGAGAGGGACAGGGGGCGCGAAATCAGCCCCAGCATTTT	CASREGQGARNQPQHF
TRBV28	-	TRBJ2-7	-	TGTGCCAGCAGTTTACAGAGCTACGAGCAGTACTTC	CASSLQSYEQYF
TRBV18	TRBD1	TRBJ1-1	-	TGTGCCAGCTCACCACCGAATATTGGACAGGGGTGGCCTGAAGCTTTCTTT	CASSPPNIGQGWPEAFF
TRBV6-1	TRBD1	TRBJ2-7	-	TGTGCCAGCAGTGAAAGGGAGACAGGGGCCTACGAGCAGTACTTC	CASSERETGAYEQYF
TRBV19	TRBD1	TRBJ1-2	-	TGTGCCAGTTACTCTACAGGGGGCGGCTACACCTTC	CASYSTGGGYTF
TRBV2	-	TRBJ1-2	-	TGTGCCAGCACCTTGGACGGATTCTATGGCTACACCTTC	CASTLDGFYGYTF
TRBV12-5	TRBD2	TRBJ2-5	-	TGTCCCGGGGGGGCAGCGGTGGAGGAGACCCAGTACTTC	CPGGAAVEETQYF
TRBV11-2	-	TRBJ1-1	once	TGTGCCAGCAGCCCCGGCGGCAGGGGAGTATGGGGCACTGAAGCTTTCTTT	CASSPGGRGVWGTEAFF
TRBV29-1	TRBD2	TRBJ2-1	-	TGCAGCGTTGGCGGGGAGGGAGGGCCCTATAATAATGAGCAGTTCTTC	CSVGGEGGPYNNEQFF
TRBV19	-	TRBJ2-2	-	TGTGCCAGTAGTATTGTTGTCCCCGCGAACACCGGGGAGCTGTTTTTT	CASSIVVPANTGELFF
TRBV5-4	-	TRBJ2-2	-	TGTGCCAGCAGCTTGGAATTGGGAATGAACACCGGGGAGCTGTTTTTT	CASSLELGMNTGELFF
TRBV5-4	TRBD2	TRBJ2-1	-	TGTGCCAGCAGCTTGGCGGGGGTAACCGGGACTAGCGCCTACAATGAGCAGTTCTTC	CASSLAGVTGTSAYNEQFF
TRBV6-5	-	TRBJ2-2	once	TGTGCCAGCAGTCCCAGACCCAACACCGGGGAGCTGTTTTTT	CASSPRPNTGELFF
TRBV6-1	-	TRBJ1-2	-	TGTGCCAGCAGTGCCGGACACTCAGCTAACTATGGCTACACCTTC	CASSAGHSANYGYTF
TRBV18	TRBD2	TRBJ2-5	-	TGTGCCAGCTCTCCGACGGGAGGAGAAGAGACCCAGTACTTC	CASSPTGGEETQYF
TRBV6-1	-	TRBJ2-4	-	TGTGCCAGCAGTGAAGTAGGTAGAATGGCCAAAAACATTCAGTACTTC	CASSEVGRMAKNIQYF
TRBV27	-	TRBJ2-3	-	TGTGCCAGCAGTTTATCACTCCCCACAGATACGCAGTATTTT	CASSLSLPTDTQYF